One sample yielded the 21 T cell receptor beta chains listed below, sequenced in a study of T cells in Graves' hyperthyroidism and ophthalmopathy. Using RNA transcripts as the source, TCR beta CDR3 regions were amplified. An initial round of RT-PCR targeting the TCR CDR3 relied on the HTBI primer set. Each CDR3 protein gets one entry after TCRdb re-called the multiplex PCR reads with MiXCR. The sample lists about 420,000 distinct CDR3 sequences, 15% to 18% occurring once. Material for sequencing was blood. The receptors come from a woman younger than 35 with Graves' hyperthyroidism.

This clonotype was observed many times. The chain recombines TRBV3-1 with TRBJ1-1; 7 nucleotides line up with TRBD1. The CDR3 is 14 residues long. Germline V CDR1 and CDR2: LGHDT, YNNKEL (reference sequence). V lost 4 bases, J lost 7 bases, and 9 bases stayed unmatched. The CDR3: CASSRDRVLSEAFF. Written as DNA, the CDR3 is TGTGCCAGCAGCCGTGACAGGGTTTTGAGTGAAGCTTTCTTT.

Ten or more counts support this clonotype. This chain connects TRBV10-3 to TRBJ1-3; D ambiguous. This CDR3 contains 11 residues. In germline, CDR1 is ENHRY, CDR2 SYGVKD. V was pared by 5 bases and J by 4 bases, with 3 bases between. CDR3 nucleotides: TGTGCCATCAGTCGGGGAAACACCATATATTTT. It specifies CAISRGNTIYF.

V and J are TRBV19 and TRBJ2-1; 7 nucleotides line up with TRBD1. The CDR3 is 15 residues long. Trimming cost V 1 base and J 9 bases; bases outside gene matches: 9. Germline V gives CDR1 LNHDA, CDR2 SQIVND (reference sequence). The CDR3 DNA reads TGTGCCAGTAGTATAGCGGGCAGGGGGAAGAGTGAGCAGTTCTTC. Its protein is CASSIAGRGKSEQFF.

This clonotype was seen many times. The rearrangement links TRBV20-1 to TRBJ2-7; 7 bases match TRBD2. Unmatched junction bases numbered 15, after V lost 3 bases and J lost 4 bases. This CDR3 has 16 residues. CDR1 is DFQATT, CDR2 SNEGSKA, per germline (reference sequence). The CDR3 bases are TGCAGTGCTAGTTCAACGGTTGGTAGTAGCGGGTACGAGCAGTACTTC. Its protein is CSASSTVGSSGYEQYF.

This clonotype was seen many times. Here the CDR3 reads CATSHSGRDTQYF. CDR3 nucleotides: TGTGCCACCAGTCACTCAGGGCGGGATACGCAGTATTTT. The V and J genes are TRBV24-1 and TRBJ2-3; a possible D gene is TRBD1 (5 bases). This CDR3 has 13 residues. Trimming left V 6 bases short and J 6 bases short, with 12 bases between. The germline CDR1 and CDR2 sequences are KGHDR and SFDVKD.

The V call is TRBV5-1, the J call TRBJ2-7; TRBD1 agrees at 11 bases. The CDR3 runs to 16 residues. V lost 5 bases, J lost 5 bases, and 12 bases stayed unmatched. Germline V lookup: CDR1 SGHRS, CDR2 YFSETQ. CDR3 sequence: CASSYGQGALFHEQYF. The CDR3 nucleotides read TGCGCCAGCAGTTACGGACAGGGGGCGCTTTTCCACGAGCAGTACTTC.

In this sample, this clonotype turned up many times. V usage is TRBV18 and J usage is TRBJ1-3; D call uncertain. This CDR3 is built from 15 residues. Germline-derived CDR1 and CDR2 are KGHSH and LQKENI. Trimming took 0 bases from V and 0 from J, leaving 6 bases between them. The CDR3 DNA reads TGTGCCAGCTCACCACCAGGCCGCTCTGGAAACACCATATATTTT. Its protein product is CASSPPGRSGNTIYF. Full variable domain (rest looked up from reference TRBV18 and TRBJ1-3): NAGVMQNPRHLVRRRGQEARLRCSPMKGHSHVYWYRQLPEEGLKFMVYLQKENIIDESGMPKERFSAEFPKEGPSILRIQQVVRGDSAAYFCASSPPGRSGNTIYFGEGSWLTVV.

This clonotype was observed many times. V and J are TRBV28 and TRBJ1-5; D uncertain. The CDR3 is made up of 14 amino acids. Per the germline V gene, CDR1 is MDHEN and CDR2 is SYDVKM. Trimming took 6 bases from V and 1 from J, leaving 10 bases between them. In DNA form, the CDR3 reads TGTGCCAGCAGGGAAACCTGGAGCAATCAGCCCCAGCATTTT. Its translation: CASRETWSNQPQHF.

This clonotype was seen more than once but under ten times. V and J are TRBV29-1 and TRBJ1-1, with 7 bases that match TRBD1. The J segment lost 5 bases and the V segment lost 6 bases, leaving 6 bases of the junction unmatched. The CDR3 totals 12 residues. Germline CDR1 and CDR2: SQVTM and ANQGSEA. CDR3 residues: CSVTGRYTEAFF. In DNA, the CDR3 is TGCAGCGTGACAGGGCGGTATACTGAAGCTTTCTTT.

Ten or more counts support this clonotype. This chain connects TRBV3-1 to TRBJ2-1; no clear D. This CDR3 is built from 12 residues. Germline V lookup: CDR1 LGHDT, CDR2 YNNKEL (reference sequence). V lost 3 bases and J lost 6, with 6 bases in between. The CDR3 loop is CASSQRPNEQFF. CDR3 nucleotide sequence: TGTGCCAGCAGCCAGCGGCCCAATGAGCAGTTCTTC.

This clonotype came up many times. The CDR3 reads CASSPSRGNTEAFF. CDR3 in DNA: TGCGCCAGCAGCCCAAGCCGGGGGAACACTGAAGCTTTCTTT. V gene TRBV5-1 combines with J gene TRBJ1-1; D is unresolved. Trimming shortened V by 4 bases and J by 1 base, and 11 bases separated the two germline ends. CDR3 length equals 14 residues. Germline assignment: CDR1 SGHRS and CDR2 YFSETQ.

In its sample, this clonotype was seen many times. V is TRBV12-3 or TRBV12-4 and J is TRBJ1-1; D not resolved. The CDR3 has 14 amino acids. V lost 3 bases to trimming and J lost 8 bases, with 16 bases between them. The CDR3: CASSFGLKGKEAFF. CDR3 nucleotide sequence: TGTGCCAGCAGTTTCGGGCTCAAAGGGAAGGAAGCTTTCTTT.

The chain recombines TRBV20-1 with TRBJ2-7; the D gene could be TRBD1 or TRBD2 (5 bases each). The CDR3 is 15 residues long. The germline gives CDR1 DFQATT, CDR2 SNEGSKA (reference sequence). V lost 3 bases and J lost 0, with 15 bases in between. The CDR3 region is CSARGPGESSYEQYF. The CDR3 DNA reads as TGCAGTGCTAGGGGACCCGGGGAAAGCTCCTACGAGCAGTACTTC.

This clonotype was observed many times. The gene calls are TRBV28 and TRBJ2-1; TRBD2 is a possible D gene (6 bases). This CDR3 comprises 13 residues. V was shortened by 6 bases and J by 5 bases, with 11 bases between the two germline ends. Germline V CDR1 and CDR2: MDHEN, SYDVKM. The CDR3 reads CASRPGAHNEQFF. The CDR3 DNA sequence: TGTGCCAGCAGGCCGGGAGCCCACAATGAGCAGTTCTTC. Variable domain in full (rest from reference TRBV28 and TRBJ2-1): DVKVTQSSRYLVKRTGEKVFLECVQDMDHENMFWYRQDPGLGLRLIYFSYDVKMKEKGDIPEGYSVSREKKERFSLILESASTNQTSMYLCASRPGAHNEQFFGPGTRLTVL.

This clonotype was counted between two and nine times. The chain recombines TRBV7-2 with TRBJ2-7, with unresolved D. This CDR3 region has 13 residues. Trimming pared 2 bases from V and 2 bases from J, leaving 7 bases between. Per the germline V gene, CDR1 is SGHTA and CDR2 is FQGNSA. CDR3 in DNA: TGTGCCAGCAGCTTATTATACGCCTACGAGCAGTACTTC. It specifies CASSLLYAYEQYF.

There are many counts of this clonotype. The J gene is TRBJ1-1, the V gene TRBV2; 7 bases match TRBD1. The CDR3 spans 15 residues. Germline V gene lookup returns CDR1 SNHLY and CDR2 FYNNEI. Trimming at V came to 4 bases and at J to 1 base, leaving 6 bases not matched to a gene. The CDR3, as DNA: TGTGCCAGCAGTGGGCGGGGACAGAGGAACACTGAAGCTTTCTTT. Residues: CASSGRGQRNTEAFF.

This clonotype has only a few counts. V gene TRBV19 combines with J gene TRBJ1-1; D may be TRBD1 (5 bases). The V gene lost 6 bases and the J gene lost 7 bases, with 21 bases spanning the gap. Germline CDR1 LNHDA, CDR2 SQIVND (reference sequence). This CDR3 has 15 amino acids. CDR3 bases: TGTGCCAGTAGCGGACCCCGGGGCCCTACCTTTGAAGCTTTCTTT. It specifies CASSGPRGPTFEAFF.

CDR3 sequence reads: CASSQGLAGYEQYF. CDR3 in DNA: TGCGCCAGCAGCCAGGGACTAGCGGGCTACGAGCAGTACTTC. V usage is TRBV5-1 and J usage is TRBJ2-7; 12 bases agree with TRBD2. V lost 4 bases, J lost 3 bases, and 2 bases stayed unmatched. CDR3 size: 14 residues. CDR1 and CDR2 (germline): SGHRS, YFSETQ.

The chain is built from TRBV4-1 and TRBJ2-5; D gene unclear. The germline CDR1 and CDR2 sequences are MGHRA and YSYEKL. The CDR3 is made up of 14 amino acids. V lost 0 bases, J lost 5 bases, and 10 bases lay in between. CDR3 in amino acids: CASSQEWAEETQYF. Here the CDR3 DNA reads TGCGCCAGCAGCCAAGAATGGGCAGAGGAGACCCAGTACTTC.

This clonotype has a count of ten or more. V is TRBV12-3 or TRBV12-4 and J is TRBJ1-2; TRBD1 agrees at 9 bases. The V and J ends lost 7 bases and 10 bases, in that order; junction bases with no gene match: 10. CDR3 length equals 13 residues. The DNA for the CDR3 is TGTGCCAGCACCGCGACAGGGGGGATTGACTACACCTTC. Amino acid sequence: CASTATGGIDYTF.

This clonotype was observed at least ten times. The chain carries TRBV9 and TRBJ2-7, with D perhaps matching TRBD1 (6 bases). Germline CDR1 is SGDLS and CDR2 is YYNGEE. The germline V and J ends were trimmed by 3 bases and 2 bases, with 12 bases remaining between them. This CDR3 contains 14 residues. The DNA for the CDR3 is TGTGCCAGCAGCGCCTCGGGACAACCCTACGAGCAGTACTTC. Encoded protein: CASSASGQPYEQYF.